The rows below give T cell receptor beta chains drawn from one sample of a study of blood T cell repertoires in COVID-19. The repertoire was sequenced with immunoSEQ multiplex PCR; TCRdb's copy has only in-frame clones and lacks some. The sample consists of 440,000 or so clones, approximately 90% of them appearing once. Material: peripheral blood. Every receptor here comes from a middle-aged woman with COVID-19, enrolled during active disease. Each CDR3 is given with its conserved first and last residue. Fields, in order: V gene, J gene, clone size, D gene, CDR3 protein, CDR3 DNA. A D gene is named only where the DNA matches it firmly. Clone size, where shown, is once, few, many, or a class for clones that have expanded.

TRBV19,TRBJ2-2,-,-,CASSLGHLNTGELFF,TGTGCCAGTAGTCTTGGACATTTGAACACCGGGGAGCTGTTTTTT
TRBV7-8,TRBJ2-1,-,-,CASSLTTESAYNEQFF,TGTGCCAGCAGCTTGACGACAGAGTCCGCCTACAATGAGCAGTTCTTC
TRBV28,TRBJ1-2,once,-,CASTWARTNYGYTF,TGTGCCAGCACCTGGGCCCGGACTAACTATGGCTACACCTTC
TRBV7-2,TRBJ1-5,-,-,CASSLAPGEDQPQHF,TGTGCCAGCAGCTTAGCCCCGGGAGAGGACCAGCCCCAGCATTTT
TRBV25-1,TRBJ2-4,-,TRBD1,CASSETGIQNIQYF,TGTGCCAGCAGTGAGACAGGGATTCAAAACATTCAGTACTTC
TRBV15,TRBJ1-1,once,-,CATSRDPYELNTEAFF,TGTGCCACCAGCAGAGACCCATACGAGCTGAACACTGAAGCTTTCTTT
TRBV5-1,TRBJ1-1,-,TRBD1,CASSLDRGLPEAFF,TGCGCCAGCAGCTTGGATAGGGGGCTACCTGAAGCTTTCTTT
TRBV19,TRBJ2-2,-,-,CASRPGAGPGELFF,TGTGCCAGTAGACCTGGGGCGGGACCCGGGGAGCTGTTTTTT
TRBV7-3,TRBJ2-2,-,-,CASSPGYTGELFF,TGTGCCAGCAGCCCAGGGTACACCGGGGAGCTGTTTTTT
TRBV4-1,TRBJ2-7,-,-,CASSQVAEEQYF,TGCGCCAGCAGCCAAGTAGCGGAGGAGCAGTACTTC
TRBV2,TRBJ1-2,-,-,CASNSGGYTF,TGTGCCAGCAATTCCGGGGGCTACACCTTC
TRBV7-9,TRBJ1-2,few,-,CASSLPAFQGNYGYTF,TGTGCCAGCAGCTTGCCCGCTTTCCAGGGGAACTATGGCTACACCTTC
TRBV5-3,TRBJ1-2,-,TRBD1,CARSRDRGPYGYTF,TGTGCCAGAAGCAGGGACAGGGGACCCTATGGCTACACCTTC
TRBV28,TRBJ1-5,-,-,CASLAGGQPQHF,TGTGCCAGCCTGGCCGGGGGTCAGCCCCAGCATTTT